This T cell receptor (beta chain) was captured by sequencing in a study of siplizumab effects on memory and regulatory T cells. Points from the study as a whole: Memory cells seemed less diverse than naive T cells, which also seemed major contributors to the alloresponse. Naive or memory phenotype was unassignable for roughly 75-97% of proliferating CD4+ or CD8+ clones. Sequences below about 10^-5 frequency were poorly captured, and few alloreactive clones mapped to unstimulated subsets.

The CDR3 spans 15 residues. With V trimmed by 5 bases and J by 0 bases, 6 bases remained unmatched. The V gene's germline CDR1 is LNHDA and CDR2 SQIVND (reference sequence). Clones were sequenced by immunoSEQ multiplex PCR, and TCRdb holds only the in-frame ones, with some missing. Of 70,000 to 100,000 clones listed, approximately 93% are singletons. This clone was counted a single time. Its antigen is unknown. Sequencing input: CD8+ T cells sorted from blood. This clonotype was sampled from a human donor in good health. This chain connects TRBV19 to TRBJ2-5; TRBD1 matches at 7 bases. In DNA, the CDR3 is TGTGCCAGTAGTCCTACAGGGGTGTACCAAGAGACCCAGTACTTC. Protein product: CASSPTGVYQETQYF.